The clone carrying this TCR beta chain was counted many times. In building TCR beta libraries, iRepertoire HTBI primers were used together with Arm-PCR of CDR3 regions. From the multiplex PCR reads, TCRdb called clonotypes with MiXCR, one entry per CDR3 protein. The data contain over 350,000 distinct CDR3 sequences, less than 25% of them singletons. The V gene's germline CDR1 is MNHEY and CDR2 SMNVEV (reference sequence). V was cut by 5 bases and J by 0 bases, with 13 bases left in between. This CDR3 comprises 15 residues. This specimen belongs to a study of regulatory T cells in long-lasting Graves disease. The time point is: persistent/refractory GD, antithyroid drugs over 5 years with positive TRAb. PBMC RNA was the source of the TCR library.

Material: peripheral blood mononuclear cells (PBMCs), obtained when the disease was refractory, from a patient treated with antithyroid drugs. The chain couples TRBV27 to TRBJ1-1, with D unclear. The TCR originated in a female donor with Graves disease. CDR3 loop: CASSPSPILNTEAFF. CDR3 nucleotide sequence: TGTGCCAGCAGTCCAAGTCCGATTCTGAACACTGAAGCTTTCTTT.